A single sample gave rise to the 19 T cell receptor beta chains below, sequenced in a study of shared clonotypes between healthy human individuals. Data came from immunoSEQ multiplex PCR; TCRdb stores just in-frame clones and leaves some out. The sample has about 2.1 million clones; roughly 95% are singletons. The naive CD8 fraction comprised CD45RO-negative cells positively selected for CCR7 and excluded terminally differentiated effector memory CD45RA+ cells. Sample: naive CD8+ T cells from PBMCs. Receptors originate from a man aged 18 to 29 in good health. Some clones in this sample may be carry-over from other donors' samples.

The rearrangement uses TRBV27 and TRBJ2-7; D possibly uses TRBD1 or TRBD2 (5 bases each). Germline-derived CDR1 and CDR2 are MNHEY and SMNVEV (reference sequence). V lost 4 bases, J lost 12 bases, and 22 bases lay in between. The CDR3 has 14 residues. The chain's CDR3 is CASSSLLDPGNLYF. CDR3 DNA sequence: TGTGCCAGCAGTTCTTTACTAGACCCAGGGAACCTGTACTTC.

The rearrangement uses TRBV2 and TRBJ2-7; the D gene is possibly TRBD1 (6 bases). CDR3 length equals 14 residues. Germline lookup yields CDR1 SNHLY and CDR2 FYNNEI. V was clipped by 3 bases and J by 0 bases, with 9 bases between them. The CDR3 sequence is CASSEGTYSYEQYF. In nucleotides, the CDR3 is TGTGCCAGCAGTGAGGGGACATACTCCTACGAGCAGTACTTC.

The CDR3 nucleotides read TGTGCCAGCACTTCTGGGGGGTGGGACGAGCAGTACTTC. Translated, it gives CASTSGGWDEQYF. V is TRBV25-1 and J is TRBJ2-7, with a tentative D call TRBD2 (6 bases). Trimming shortened V by 7 bases and J by 5 bases, and 15 bases separated the two germline ends. CDR1 and CDR2 (germline): MGHDK, SYGVNS. CDR3 length equals 13 residues.

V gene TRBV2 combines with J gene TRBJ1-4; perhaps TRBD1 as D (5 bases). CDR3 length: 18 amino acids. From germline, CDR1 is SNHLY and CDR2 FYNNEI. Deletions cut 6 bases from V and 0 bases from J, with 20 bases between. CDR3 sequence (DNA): TGTGCCAGCAGCGAGGAATATGGGGGATCGTCAACTAATGAAAAACTGTTTTTT. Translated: CASSEEYGGSSTNEKLFF.

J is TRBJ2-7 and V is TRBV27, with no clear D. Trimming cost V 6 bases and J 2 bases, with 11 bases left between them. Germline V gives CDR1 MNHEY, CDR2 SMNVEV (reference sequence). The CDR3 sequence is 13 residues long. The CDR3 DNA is TGTGCCAGCAGGCTTAGTCAGACCTACGAGCAGTACTTC. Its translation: CASRLSQTYEQYF.

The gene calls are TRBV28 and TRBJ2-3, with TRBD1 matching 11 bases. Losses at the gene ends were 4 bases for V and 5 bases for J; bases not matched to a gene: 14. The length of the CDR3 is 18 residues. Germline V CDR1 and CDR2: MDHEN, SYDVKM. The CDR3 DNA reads TGTGCCAGCAGTTCTTGGAGTAATGGACAGGGGGCTGGAGATACGCAGTATTTT. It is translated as CASSSWSNGQGAGDTQYF.

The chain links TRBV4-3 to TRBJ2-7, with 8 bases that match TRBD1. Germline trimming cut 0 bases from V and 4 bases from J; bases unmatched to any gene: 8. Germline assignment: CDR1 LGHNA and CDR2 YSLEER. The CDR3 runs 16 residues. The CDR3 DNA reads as TGCGCCAGCAGCCAAGACTGGGGCAGGGGGCTTTACGAGCAGTACTTC. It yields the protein CASSQDWGRGLYEQYF.

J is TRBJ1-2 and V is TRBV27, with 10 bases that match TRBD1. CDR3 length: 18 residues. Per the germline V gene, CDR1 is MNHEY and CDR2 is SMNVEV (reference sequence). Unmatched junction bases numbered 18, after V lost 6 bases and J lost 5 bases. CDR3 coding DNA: TGTGCCAGCAGGGGAATCCCTCCGGGACAGGGGATTCCATATGGCTACACCTTC. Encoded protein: CASRGIPPGQGIPYGYTF.

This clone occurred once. The CDR3 DNA reads TGTGCCACCAGCAGAGATGAGGTCCACTCCTACGAGCAGTACTTC. As protein: CATSRDEVHSYEQYF. The rearrangement links TRBV15 to TRBJ2-7, with no clear D. V was pared by 0 bases and J by 0 bases, with 9 bases between. The CDR3 is made up of 15 amino acids. Germline V CDR1 and CDR2: LNHNV, YYDKDF (reference sequence).

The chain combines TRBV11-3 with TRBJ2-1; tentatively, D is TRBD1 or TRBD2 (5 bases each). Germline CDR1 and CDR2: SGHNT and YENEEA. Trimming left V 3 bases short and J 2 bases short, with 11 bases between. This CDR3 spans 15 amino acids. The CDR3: CASSFRESPYNEQFF. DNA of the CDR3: TGTGCCAGCAGCTTCAGGGAGAGCCCCTACAATGAGCAGTTCTTC. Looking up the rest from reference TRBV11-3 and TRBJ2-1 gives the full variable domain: EAGVVQSPRYKIIEKKQPVAFWCNPISGHNTLYWYLQNLGQGPELLIRYENEEAVDDSQLPKDRFSAERLKGVDSTLKIQPAELGDSAVYLCASSFRESPYNEQFFGPGTRLTVL.

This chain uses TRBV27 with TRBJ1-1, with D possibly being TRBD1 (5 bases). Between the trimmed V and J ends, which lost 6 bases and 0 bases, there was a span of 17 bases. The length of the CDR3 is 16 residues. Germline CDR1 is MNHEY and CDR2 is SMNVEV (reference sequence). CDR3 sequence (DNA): TGTGCCAGCAGATCGACAGACACCTACATGAACACTGAAGCTTTCTTT. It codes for CASRSTDTYMNTEAFF.

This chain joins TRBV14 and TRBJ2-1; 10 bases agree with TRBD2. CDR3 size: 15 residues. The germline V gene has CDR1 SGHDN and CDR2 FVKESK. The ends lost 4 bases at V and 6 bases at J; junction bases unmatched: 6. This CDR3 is CASSPWGLASNEQFF. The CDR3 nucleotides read TGTGCCAGCAGCCCCTGGGGACTAGCGTCCAATGAGCAGTTCTTC.

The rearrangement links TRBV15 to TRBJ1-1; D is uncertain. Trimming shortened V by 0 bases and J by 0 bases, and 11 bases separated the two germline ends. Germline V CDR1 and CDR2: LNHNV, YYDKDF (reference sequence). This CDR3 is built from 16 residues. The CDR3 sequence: CATSREITRLNTEAFF. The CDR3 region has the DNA TGTGCCACCAGCAGAGAGATTACCAGACTGAACACTGAAGCTTTCTTT.

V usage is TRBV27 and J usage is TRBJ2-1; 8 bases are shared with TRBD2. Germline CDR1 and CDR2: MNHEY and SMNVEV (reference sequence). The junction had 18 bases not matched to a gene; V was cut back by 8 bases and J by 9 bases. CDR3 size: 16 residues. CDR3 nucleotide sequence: TGTGCCAGCCGAAGATTGAAAAAGCGGGAGTTCACTGAGCAGTTCTTC. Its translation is CASRRLKKREFTEQFF.

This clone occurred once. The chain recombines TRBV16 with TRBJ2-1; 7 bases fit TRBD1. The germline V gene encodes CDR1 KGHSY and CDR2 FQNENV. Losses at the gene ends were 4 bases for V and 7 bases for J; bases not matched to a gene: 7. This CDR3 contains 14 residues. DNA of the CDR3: TGTGCCAGCAGCCTCGATGAACAGGGGAATGAGCAGTTCTTC. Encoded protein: CASSLDEQGNEQFF.

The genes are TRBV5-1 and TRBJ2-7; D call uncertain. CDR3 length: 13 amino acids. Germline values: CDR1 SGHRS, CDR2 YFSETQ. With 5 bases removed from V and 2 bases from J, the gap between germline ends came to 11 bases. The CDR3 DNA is TGCGCCAGCAGGGCCGGGCCCGCCTACGAGCAGTACTTC. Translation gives CASRAGPAYEQYF.

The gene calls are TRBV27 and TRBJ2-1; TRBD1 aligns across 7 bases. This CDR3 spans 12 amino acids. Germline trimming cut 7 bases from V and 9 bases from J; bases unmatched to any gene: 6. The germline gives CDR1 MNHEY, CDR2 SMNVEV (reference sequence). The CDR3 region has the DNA TGTGCCAGCACCACAGGGGTCAGTGAGCAGTTCTTC. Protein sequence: CASTTGVSEQFF.

The CDR3 sequence: CASSLTSSGTFHEQYF. The CDR3 nucleotides are TGTGCCAGCAGTTTGACAAGTAGCGGGACGTTCCACGAGCAGTACTTC. The genes are TRBV27 and TRBJ2-7; 8 positions agree with TRBD2. With V trimmed by 3 bases and J by 5 bases, 12 bases remained unmatched. Germline V gene data show CDR1 as MNHEY and CDR2 as SMNVEV (reference sequence). The CDR3 totals 16 residues.

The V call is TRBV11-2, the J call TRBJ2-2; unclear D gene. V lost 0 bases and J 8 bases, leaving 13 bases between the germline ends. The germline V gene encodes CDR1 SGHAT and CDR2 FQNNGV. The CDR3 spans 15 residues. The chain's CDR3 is CASSLEKIWVGELFF. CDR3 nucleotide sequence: TGTGCCAGCAGCTTAGAGAAGATATGGGTGGGGGAGCTGTTTTTT.